The 31 T cell receptor beta chains given below trace back to one sample, sequenced in a study of cytomegalovirus exposure and HLA in healthy donors. Only in-frame clones appear in the TCRdb table, and some are missing; sequencing was by immunoSEQ multiplex PCR. The data show approximately 210,000 clones, with 88% seen just once and around 3% held by the top ten. The material sequenced was PBMCs. These receptors all stem from a young woman in good health and CMV-seronegative.

The chain links TRBV4-1 to TRBJ1-4; tentatively, D is TRBD1 (6 bases). Germline lookup yields CDR1 MGHRA and CDR2 YSYEKL. The CDR3 length is 16 residues. The V and J ends lost 1 base and 3 bases respectively, with 12 bases between them. The CDR3, as DNA: TGCGCCAGCAGCCAAGGAATGCGGGGGCCTAATGAAAAACTGTTTTTT. This codes for CASSQGMRGPNEKLFF.

The chain carries TRBV13 and TRBJ2-1; D might be TRBD1 (5 bases). V lost 4 bases to trimming and J lost 8 bases, with 21 bases between them. This CDR3 region has 16 residues. Germline V CDR1 and CDR2: PRHDT, FYEKMQ (reference sequence). DNA of the CDR3: TGTGCCAGCAGCTCAGGACGACAGAGAGGAACGGATGAGCAGTTCTTC. Encoded protein: CASSSGRQRGTDEQFF.

This sequence joins TRBV27 and TRBJ2-7; 12 bases fit TRBD1. V dropped 7 bases and J dropped 2; count of bases not matched to a gene: 6. The CDR3 contains 15 residues. The germline V gene encodes CDR1 MNHEY and CDR2 SMNVEV (reference sequence). In DNA, the CDR3 is TGTGCCAGCACTACACGGGACAGGGGGCCCTACGAGCAGTACTTC. It is translated as CASTTRDRGPYEQYF.

The genes are TRBV6-1 and TRBJ2-5; D is perhaps TRBD1 (6 bases). This CDR3 has 15 amino acids. CDR1 and CDR2 from the germline V gene are MNHNS and SASEGT. The V gene lost 4 bases and the J gene lost 1 base, with 13 bases spanning the gap. The CDR3 DNA follows: TGTGCCAGCAGTGGGAACACAGGGACCCAAGAGACCCAGTACTTC. It translates to CASSGNTGTQETQYF.

DNA for the CDR3: TGTGCCTGGAGTCTCAACTGGGGGCAGTTCTCCTACGAGCAGTACTTC. This codes for CAWSLNWGQFSYEQYF. The genes are TRBV30 and TRBJ2-7; TRBD1 might be the D (6 bases). CDR1 and CDR2 (germline): GTSNPN, SVGIG (reference sequence). CDR3 size: 16 residues. The V gene lost 2 bases and the J gene lost 0 bases, with 17 bases spanning the gap.

V gene TRBV4-3 combines with J gene TRBJ2-1, with 8 bases that match TRBD1. V dropped 2 bases and J dropped 6; count of bases not matched to a gene: 12. The CDR3 consists of 17 residues. Germline CDR1 LGHNA, CDR2 YSLEER. The CDR3 spells CASSQFRTGLDLNEQFF. As DNA, the CDR3 is TGCGCCAGCAGCCAATTTAGGACAGGGCTAGATCTCAATGAGCAGTTCTTC.

The chain joins TRBV2 to TRBJ2-2; TRBD2 aligns across 10 bases. Germline CDR1 is SNHLY and CDR2 is FYNNEI. The J segment lost 4 bases and the V segment lost 8 bases, leaving 4 bases of the junction unmatched. The CDR3 has 14 residues. DNA of the CDR3: TGTGCCAGCCAGCGGGAGGGCCGCACCGGGGAGCTGTTTTTT. Its protein product is CASQREGRTGELFF.

This clone showed up just once. The CDR3, as DNA: TGTGCCAGCTTGGCGGCAGGGATCTACAATGAGCAGTTCTTC. Translated: CASLAAGIYNEQFF. This rearrangement joins TRBV27 to TRBJ2-1; possibly TRBD1 for D (5 bases). V was clipped by 8 bases and J by 3 bases, with 14 bases between them. The CDR3 contains 14 residues. Germline CDR1 MNHEY, CDR2 SMNVEV (reference sequence).

This clone was counted a few times. V gene TRBV7-2 combines with J gene TRBJ2-7, with 10 bases lining up with TRBD2. CDR1 SGHTA and CDR2 FQGNSA come from the germline V gene. The CDR3 contains 13 residues. After removal of 1 base from V and 10 bases from J, the junction contained 4 bases not matched to a gene. The CDR3 loop reads CASSLGASGSQYF. CDR3 in DNA: TGTGCCAGCAGCTTAGGGGCTAGCGGGAGCCAGTACTTC.

The gene calls are TRBV5-1 and TRBJ2-7, with 10 bases fitting TRBD2. With 0 bases clipped from V and 2 bases from J, the junction kept 2 bases outside the gene matches. The CDR3 contains 15 residues. The germline CDR1 and CDR2 sequences are SGHRS and YFSETQ. The CDR3 loop reads CASSLGAGGTYEQYF. CDR3 in DNA: TGCGCCAGCAGCTTGGGAGCGGGAGGGACCTACGAGCAGTACTTC.

This sequence joins TRBV29-1 and TRBJ2-1; 9 positions match TRBD2. V lost 5 bases to trimming and J lost 8 bases; unmatched junction nucleotides: 4. The CDR3 spans 12 residues. The V gene's germline CDR1 is SQVTM and CDR2 ANQGSEA. DNA of the CDR3: TGCAGCGTTTTAGCGGGAGAGTATGAGCAGTTCTTC. Translated: CSVLAGEYEQFF.

The chain joins TRBV5-1 to TRBJ1-3, with D uncertain. The CDR3 covers 16 residues. From germline, CDR1 is SGHRS and CDR2 YFSETQ. V was cut by 2 bases and J by 4 bases, with 16 bases left in between. CDR3: CASSLGGRIFGNTIYF. The CDR3 DNA sequence: TGCGCCAGCAGCTTAGGAGGGCGGATCTTCGGAAACACCATATATTTT.

CDR3 residues: CASSLLLRAPYEQYF. CDR3 DNA sequence: TGTGCCAGCAGCTTATTGCTCAGGGCCCCCTACGAGCAGTACTTC. The V gene is TRBV13, the J gene TRBJ2-7; possibly TRBD1 for D (5 bases). Trimming took 2 bases from V and 2 from J, leaving 13 bases between them. Germline V lookup: CDR1 PRHDT, CDR2 FYEKMQ (reference sequence). The CDR3 loop spans 15 amino acids.

The chain has TRBV11-2 and TRBJ2-1, with TRBD2 matching 14 bases. Trimming took 5 bases from V and 6 from J; bases not matched to a gene: 6. The CDR3 contains 16 residues. CDR1 and CDR2 (germline): SGHAT, FQNNGV. The CDR3 sequence is CASSPPTSGRGNEQFF. In nucleotides, the CDR3 is TGTGCCAGCAGCCCCCCGACTAGCGGGAGGGGCAATGAGCAGTTCTTC.

The V gene is TRBV5-8, the J gene TRBJ2-4, with D possibly being TRBD2 (6 bases). The CDR3 runs 16 residues. V dropped 0 bases and J dropped 0 bases, with 10 bases sitting between them. CDR1 SGHTS and CDR2 YDEGEE come from the germline V gene. The CDR3 protein is CASSLERGLAKNIQYF. The CDR3 nucleotides read TGTGCCAGCAGCTTGGAAAGGGGACTAGCCAAAAACATTCAGTACTTC.

The chain links TRBV18 to TRBJ2-3; 7 bases match TRBD1. CDR1 and CDR2 (germline): KGHSH, LQKENI. This CDR3 is built from 15 residues. Trimming removed 4 bases from V and 1 base from J; junction bases left unmatched: 5. CDR3 residues: CASSLNRGRTDTQYF. The DNA for the CDR3 is TGTGCCAGCTCACTCAACAGGGGCCGCACAGATACGCAGTATTTT.

The chain links TRBV5-1 to TRBJ2-5, with 9 bases matching TRBD1. The CDR3 length is 15 residues. Unmatched junction bases numbered 4, after V lost 0 bases and J lost 4 bases. The germline V gene has CDR1 SGHRS and CDR2 YFSETQ. The CDR3 DNA is TGCGCCAGCAGCTTGGAGGGGACAGGGTTAGAGACCCAGTACTTC. Translated: CASSLEGTGLETQYF.

The chain links TRBV30 to TRBJ2-7; 7 bases map to TRBD1. With 5 bases clipped from V and 1 base from J, the junction kept 11 bases outside the gene matches. The V gene's germline CDR1 is GTSNPN and CDR2 SVGIG (reference sequence). The CDR3 runs 15 residues. The DNA for the CDR3 is TGTGCCTGGTCGAGGGCGCAGGGGGAATCCTACGAGCAGTACTTC. It specifies CAWSRAQGESYEQYF.

This clone was found once. This sequence joins TRBV4-1 and TRBJ2-5, with 8 nucleotides matching TRBD1. The CDR3 is made up of 18 amino acids. V lost 4 bases, J lost 1 base, and 14 bases stayed unmatched. The germline V gene has CDR1 MGHRA and CDR2 YSYEKL. The chain's CDR3 is CASSLRGAGTGFQETQYF. The DNA of the CDR3 is TGCGCCAGCAGCCTTAGGGGGGCGGGGACAGGCTTCCAAGAGACCCAGTACTTC.

The V gene is TRBV6-8, the J gene TRBJ2-1; 9 nucleotides agree with TRBD2. V lost 5 bases to trimming and J lost 0 bases; unmatched junction nucleotides: 14. Per the germline V gene, CDR1 is MNHGY and CDR2 is SAAAGT. The CDR3 is 19 amino acids. The CDR3 here is CASSLAGQFHPSSYNEQFF. CDR3 in DNA: TGTGCCAGCAGTCTAGCGGGACAATTCCACCCAAGCTCCTACAATGAGCAGTTCTTC.

This clone has more than one count but fewer than ten. The gene calls are TRBV2 and TRBJ2-7; possibly TRBD1 for D (5 bases). There are 13 residues in the CDR3. CDR1 is SNHLY, CDR2 FYNNEI, per germline. Trimming left V 8 bases short and J 3 bases short, with 14 bases between. Written as DNA, the CDR3 is TGTGCCAGCGGAGACAGCCCACTCTACGAGCAGTACTTC. Translated: CASGDSPLYEQYF.

The CDR3 reads CASAAWGTASNQPQHF. CDR3 nucleotide sequence: TGTGCCAGTGCCGCCTGGGGCACGGCAAGCAATCAGCCCCAGCATTTT. V is TRBV19 and J is TRBJ1-5; possible D gene TRBD1, 5 bases. Per germline, CDR1 LNHDA and CDR2 SQIVND (reference sequence). The V end was cut by 8 bases, the J end by 1 base, with 18 bases between. This CDR3 region has 16 residues.

The chain recombines TRBV11-2 with TRBJ2-7; perhaps TRBD2 as D (5 bases). From germline, CDR1 is SGHAT and CDR2 FQNNGV. V was trimmed by 5 bases and J by 3 bases, leaving 17 bases between them. The CDR3 sequence is 15 residues long. CDR3 protein: CASSPGGARSYEQYF. The CDR3 DNA reads as TGTGCCAGCAGCCCCGGAGGAGCCAGAAGCTACGAGCAGTACTTC.

The CDR3 nucleotides are TGTGCCAGCAGCACTAGCTATGAGCAGTTCTTC. This codes for CASSTSYEQFF. V gene TRBV7-2 combines with J gene TRBJ2-1, with a possible D match to TRBD2 (6 bases). V was trimmed by 5 bases and J by 8 bases, leaving 7 bases between them. This CDR3 contains 11 residues. Per the germline V gene, CDR1 is SGHTA and CDR2 is FQGNSA.

The V and J genes are TRBV7-2 and TRBJ1-5; D is undetermined. V was clipped by 5 bases and J by 5 bases, with 7 bases between them. The CDR3 contains 12 residues. Per the germline V gene, CDR1 is SGHTA and CDR2 is FQGNSA. DNA for the CDR3: TGTGCCAGCAGCCCAGACTATCAGCCCCAGCATTTT. Its translation is CASSPDYQPQHF.

This chain uses TRBV7-3 with TRBJ2-1, with 13 nucleotides matching TRBD2. This CDR3 has 18 amino acids. Germline V gene sequence: CDR1 SGHTA, CDR2 FQGTGA. V dropped 4 bases and J dropped 8; count of bases not matched to a gene: 14. CDR3 nucleotides: TGTGCCAGCAGCTCCAGGGGTATACTAGCGGGAGGGCCTGATGAGCAGTTCTTC. Translated: CASSSRGILAGGPDEQFF.

The V call is TRBV6-6, the J call TRBJ1-1, with 7 bases fitting TRBD1. Per germline, CDR1 MNHNY and CDR2 SVGAGI (reference sequence). The ends lost 6 bases at V and 5 bases at J; junction bases unmatched: 12. There are 15 residues in the CDR3. This chain's CDR3 is CASRKPSTGKTEAFF. The CDR3 DNA follows: TGTGCCAGCAGGAAACCCTCGACAGGGAAGACTGAAGCTTTCTTT.

The V gene is TRBV2, the J gene TRBJ2-7; no reliable D call. Looked up from germline, CDR1 is SNHLY and CDR2 is FYNNEI. V gave up 6 bases and J gave up 5 bases, with 8 bases separating them. The CDR3 contains 11 residues. This chain's CDR3 is CASREYNEQYF. CDR3 sequence (DNA): TGTGCCAGCAGGGAGTATAACGAGCAGTACTTC.

This clone showed up just a few times. The chain has TRBV4-2 and TRBJ1-4; no firm D call. The germline V gene encodes CDR1 LGHNA and CDR2 YNFKEQ. There are 14 residues in the CDR3. The V gene lost 0 bases and the J gene lost 3 bases, with 5 bases spanning the gap. The CDR3 DNA is TGTGCCAGCAGCCAAGACGGGGCTAATGAAAAACTGTTTTTT. Translating gives CASSQDGANEKLFF.

The table lists this clone with a count of one. The chain couples TRBV5-1 to TRBJ1-1, with 9 bases that match TRBD1. V lost 5 bases to trimming and J lost 1 base; unmatched junction nucleotides: 3. CDR1 is SGHRS, CDR2 YFSETQ, per germline. The CDR3 spans 14 residues. CDR3 bases: TGCGCCAGCAGACAGGGGGCGCCGAACACTGAAGCTTTCTTT. It encodes CASRQGAPNTEAFF.

The rearrangement uses TRBV15 and TRBJ1-3; 11 bases align to TRBD1. Germline V gives CDR1 LNHNV, CDR2 YYDKDF (reference sequence). This CDR3 contains 17 residues. The junction had 14 bases not matched to a gene; V was cut back by 1 base and J by 12 bases. The CDR3 reads CATSRVFFRDRGYGIYF. The CDR3 DNA sequence: TGTGCCACCAGCAGAGTATTTTTCAGGGACAGGGGGTACGGCATATATTTT.